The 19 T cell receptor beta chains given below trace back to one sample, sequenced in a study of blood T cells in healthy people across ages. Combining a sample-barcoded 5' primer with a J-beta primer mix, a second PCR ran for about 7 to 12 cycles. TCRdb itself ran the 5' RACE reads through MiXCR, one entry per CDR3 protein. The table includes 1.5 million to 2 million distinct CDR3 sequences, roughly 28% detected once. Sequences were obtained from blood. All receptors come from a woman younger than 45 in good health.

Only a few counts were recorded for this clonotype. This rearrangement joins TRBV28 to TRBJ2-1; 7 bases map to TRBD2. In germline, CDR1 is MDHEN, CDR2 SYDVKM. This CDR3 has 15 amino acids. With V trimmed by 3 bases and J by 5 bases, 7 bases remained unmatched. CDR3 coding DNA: TGTGCCAGCAGTTTGGGGTCTAGCGGAGACAATGAGCAGTTCTTC. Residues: CASSLGSSGDNEQFF.

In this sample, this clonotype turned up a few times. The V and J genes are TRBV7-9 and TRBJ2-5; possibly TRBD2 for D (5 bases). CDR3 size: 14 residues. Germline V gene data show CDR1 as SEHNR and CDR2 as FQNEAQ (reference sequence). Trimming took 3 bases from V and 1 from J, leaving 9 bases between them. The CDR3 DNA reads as TGTGCCAGCAGCTTTGTGACTACCCAAGAGACCCAGTACTTC. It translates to CASSFVTTQETQYF.

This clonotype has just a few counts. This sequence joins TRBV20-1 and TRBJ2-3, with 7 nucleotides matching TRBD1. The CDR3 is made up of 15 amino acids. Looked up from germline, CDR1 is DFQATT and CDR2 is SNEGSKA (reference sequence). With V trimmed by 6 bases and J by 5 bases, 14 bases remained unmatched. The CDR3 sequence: CSASLGQGVEDTQYF. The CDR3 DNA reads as TGCAGTGCCTCCCTCGGGCAGGGGGTTGAAGATACGCAGTATTTT.

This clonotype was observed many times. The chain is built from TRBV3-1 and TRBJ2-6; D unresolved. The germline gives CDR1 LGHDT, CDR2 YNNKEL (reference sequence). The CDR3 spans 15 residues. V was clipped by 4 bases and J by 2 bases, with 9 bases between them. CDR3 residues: CASSLGATGANVLTF. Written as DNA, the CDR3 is TGTGCCAGCAGCCTTGGAGCGACTGGGGCCAACGTCCTGACTTTC.

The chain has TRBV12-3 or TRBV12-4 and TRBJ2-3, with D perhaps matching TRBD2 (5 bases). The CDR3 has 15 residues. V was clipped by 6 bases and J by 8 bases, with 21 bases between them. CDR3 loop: CASSLGVLSTGTQYF. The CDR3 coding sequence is TGTGCCAGCAGCCTCGGGGTTTTATCGACGGGTACGCAGTATTTT.

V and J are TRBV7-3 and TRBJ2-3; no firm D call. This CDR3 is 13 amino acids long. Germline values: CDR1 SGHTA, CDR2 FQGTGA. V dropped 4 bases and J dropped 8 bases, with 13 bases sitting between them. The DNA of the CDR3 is TGTGCCAGCAGCTCTCAACCCACGGGTACGCAGTATTTT. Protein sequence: CASSSQPTGTQYF.

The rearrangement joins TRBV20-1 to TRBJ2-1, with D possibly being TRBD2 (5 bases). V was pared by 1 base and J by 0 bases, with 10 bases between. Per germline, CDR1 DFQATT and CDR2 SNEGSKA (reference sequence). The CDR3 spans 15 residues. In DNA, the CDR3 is TGCAGTGCTAGAGGTGGACTGAGCTCCTACAATGAGCAGTTCTTC. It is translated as CSARGGLSSYNEQFF.

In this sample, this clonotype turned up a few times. The DNA for the CDR3 is TGTGCCAGCAGTCTGGACAGGGGACCCCACAATGAGCAGTTCTTC. Its protein is CASSLDRGPHNEQFF. The gene calls are TRBV12-3 or TRBV12-4 and TRBJ2-1; 9 bases agree with TRBD1. The J segment lost 5 bases and the V segment lost 5 bases, leaving 7 bases of the junction unmatched. This CDR3 spans 15 amino acids.

The DNA of the CDR3 is TGTGCCAGCAGGATAAACACTGAAGCTTTCTTT. Amino acid sequence: CASRINTEAFF. V and J are TRBV28 and TRBJ1-1; no firm D call. V shed 6 bases and J shed 2 bases, with 4 bases lying between them. The CDR3 is 11 residues long. Germline lookup yields CDR1 MDHEN and CDR2 SYDVKM.

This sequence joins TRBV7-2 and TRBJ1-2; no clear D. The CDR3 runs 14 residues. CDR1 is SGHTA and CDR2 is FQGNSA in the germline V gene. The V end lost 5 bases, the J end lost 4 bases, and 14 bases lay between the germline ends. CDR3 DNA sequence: TGTGCCAGCAGCGGGTCTAGTTCCTCCTATGGCTACACCTTC. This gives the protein CASSGSSSSYGYTF.

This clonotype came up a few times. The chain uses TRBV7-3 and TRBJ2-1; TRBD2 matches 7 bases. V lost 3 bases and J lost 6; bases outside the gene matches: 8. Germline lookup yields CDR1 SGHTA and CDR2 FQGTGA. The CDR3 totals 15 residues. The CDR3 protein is CASSLGTTPINEQFF. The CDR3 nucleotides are TGTGCCAGCAGCTTGGGGACTACCCCGATCAATGAGCAGTTCTTC.

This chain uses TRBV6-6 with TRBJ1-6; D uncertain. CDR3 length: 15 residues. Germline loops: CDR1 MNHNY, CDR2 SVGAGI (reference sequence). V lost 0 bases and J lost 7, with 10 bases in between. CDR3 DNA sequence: TGTGCCAGCAGTTACTCTGGGGTGCGCAATTCACCCCTCCACTTT. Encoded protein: CASSYSGVRNSPLHF.

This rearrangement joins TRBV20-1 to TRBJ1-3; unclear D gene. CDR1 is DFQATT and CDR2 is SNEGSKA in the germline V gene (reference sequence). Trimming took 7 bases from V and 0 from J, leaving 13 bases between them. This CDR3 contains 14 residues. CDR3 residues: CSVTSRLSGNTIYF. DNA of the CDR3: TGCAGTGTAACTTCCCGCCTCTCTGGAAACACCATATATTTT.

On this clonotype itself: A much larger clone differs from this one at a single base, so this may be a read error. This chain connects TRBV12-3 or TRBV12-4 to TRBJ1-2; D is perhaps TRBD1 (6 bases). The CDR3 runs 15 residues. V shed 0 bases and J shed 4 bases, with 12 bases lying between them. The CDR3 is CASSLALDRGYGYTF. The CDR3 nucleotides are TGTGCCAGCAGTTTAGCGCTGGACAGAGGCTATGGCTACACCTTC.

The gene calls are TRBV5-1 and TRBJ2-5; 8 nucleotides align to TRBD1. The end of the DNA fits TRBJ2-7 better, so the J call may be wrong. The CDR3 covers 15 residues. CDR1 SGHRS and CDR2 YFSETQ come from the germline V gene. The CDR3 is CASSFARTGYPEQYF. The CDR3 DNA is TGCGCCAGCAGCTTTGCGAGGACAGGGTACCCCGAGCAGTACTTC.

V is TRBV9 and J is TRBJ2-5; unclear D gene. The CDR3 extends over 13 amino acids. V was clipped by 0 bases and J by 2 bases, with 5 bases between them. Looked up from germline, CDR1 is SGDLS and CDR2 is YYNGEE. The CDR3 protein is CASSVARQETQYF. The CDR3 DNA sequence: TGTGCCAGCAGCGTAGCCCGGCAAGAGACCCAGTACTTC.

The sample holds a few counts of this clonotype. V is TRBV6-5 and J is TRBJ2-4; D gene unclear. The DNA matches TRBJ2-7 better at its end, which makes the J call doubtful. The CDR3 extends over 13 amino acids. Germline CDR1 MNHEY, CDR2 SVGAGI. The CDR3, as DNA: TGTGCCAGCAGTTACGCTGCCGGGCTCGAGCAGTACTTC. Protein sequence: CASSYAAGLEQYF.

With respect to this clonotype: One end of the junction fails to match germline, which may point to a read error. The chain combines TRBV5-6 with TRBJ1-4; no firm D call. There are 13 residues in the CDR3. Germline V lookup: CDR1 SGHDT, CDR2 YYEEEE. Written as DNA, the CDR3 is TGTGTCAGCAGTAGGCGGCGTAATGAAAAACTGTTTTTT. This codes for CVSSRRRNEKLFF.

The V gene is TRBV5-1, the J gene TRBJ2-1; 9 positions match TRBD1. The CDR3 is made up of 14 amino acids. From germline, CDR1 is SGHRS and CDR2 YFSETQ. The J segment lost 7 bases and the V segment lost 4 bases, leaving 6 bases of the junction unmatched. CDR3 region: CASSMRTGENEQFF. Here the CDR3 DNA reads TGCGCCAGCAGCATGCGGACAGGGGAGAATGAGCAGTTCTTC. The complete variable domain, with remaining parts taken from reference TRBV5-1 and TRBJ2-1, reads KAGVTQTPRYLIKTRGQQVTLSCSPISGHRSVSWYQQTPGQGLQFLFEYFSETQRNKGNFPGRFSGRQFSNSRSEMNVSTLELGDSALYLCASSMRTGENEQFFGPGTRLTVL.